This T cell receptor beta chain appears in the sequencing data of a study of early T cells in non-severe SARS-CoV-2 infection. Study context: Sequencing was performed on bulk RNA from unsorted whole blood, leaving chains unpaired.

Attachment of unique molecular identifiers to individual cDNA molecules was performed. TCRdb used MiXCR to reprocess the 5' RACE reads, holding one entry per CDR3 protein. The data show approximately 69,000 distinct CDR3 sequences, about an eighth seen once. Regarding the study as a whole: Matches to VDJdb favored anti-spike CD8 responses and missed private and CD4 specificities.

This clonotype turned up a few times. The antigen is undetermined. This receptor was obtained from an adult who was a healthcare worker with PCR-confirmed SARS-CoV-2 infection or an uninfected control (not recorded which). The sample consisted of whole blood.

The chain's CDR3 is CASSQGTTNTGELFF. The CDR3 coding sequence is TGTGCCAGCAGCCAAGGGACAACGAACACCGGGGAGCTGTTTTTT. The chain recombines TRBV7-2 with TRBJ2-2, with a tentative D call TRBD1 (6 bases). V was clipped by 5 bases and J by 0 bases, with 10 bases between them. Germline loops: CDR1 SGHTA, CDR2 FQGNSA. The CDR3 is 15 residues long.